These 9 T cell receptor beta chains were sequenced from one sample in a study of glioma-infiltrating T cells. Amplification of TCR alpha and beta CDR3 regions from RNA used iRepertoire nested multiplex PCR. TCRdb passed the multiplex PCR reads through MiXCR, listing each CDR3 protein once. The data contain about 190,000 distinct CDR3 sequences, roughly a third of them singletons. Specimen: glioma tissue, nonneoplastic brain tissue, or PBMCs (not recorded which). Source of these receptors: a human donor with low-grade glioma or glioblastoma, undergoing nonglioma brain surgery, or in good health (not recorded which).

The table lists this clonotype with many counts. The CDR3 sequence is CASSELGGETQYF. The CDR3 nucleotides read TGTGCCAGCAGTGAATTGGGGGGGGAGACCCAGTACTTC. This chain uses TRBV25-1 with TRBJ2-5; 7 nucleotides agree with TRBD2. From germline, CDR1 is MGHDK and CDR2 SYGVNS. V lost 1 base to trimming and J lost 5 bases; unmatched junction nucleotides: 1. This CDR3 spans 13 amino acids.

This clonotype was detected a few times. The rearrangement uses TRBV2 and TRBJ2-6; D unresolved. The V gene lost 7 bases and the J gene lost 0 bases, with 13 bases spanning the gap. The CDR3 length is 16 residues. The germline V gene has CDR1 SNHLY and CDR2 FYNNEI. This CDR3 is CASTLQQTSGANVLTF. In DNA, the CDR3 is TGTGCCAGCACTCTCCAACAAACCTCTGGGGCCAACGTCCTGACTTTC.

At least ten counts were recorded for this clonotype. The rearrangement uses TRBV28 and TRBJ1-5, with 10 bases that match TRBD1. This CDR3 has 15 residues. CDR1 and CDR2 (germline): MDHEN, SYDVKM. V lost 6 bases to trimming and J lost 4 bases; unmatched junction nucleotides: 6. The CDR3 sequence is CASRSPGQGNQPQHF. The CDR3 bases are TGTGCCAGCAGGTCCCCGGGACAGGGGAATCAGCCCCAGCATTTT.

This clonotype was seen repeatedly, ten times or more. The J gene is TRBJ2-2, the V gene TRBV6-1; 9 bases agree with TRBD2. This CDR3 has 14 amino acids. Germline assignment: CDR1 MNHNS and CDR2 SASEGT. J gave up 5 bases and V 7 bases, and 5 bases lay outside the gene matches. CDR3 amino acids: CASTREGGTGELFF. In DNA form, the CDR3 reads TGTGCCAGCACGCGGGAGGGTGGGACCGGGGAGCTGTTTTTT.

In this sample, this clonotype turned up many times. This sequence joins TRBV5-4 and TRBJ2-3; the match to TRBD2 covers 8 bases. V lost 1 base and J lost 4; bases outside the gene matches: 5. This CDR3 has 15 residues. From germline, CDR1 is SGHNT and CDR2 YYREEE (reference sequence). The CDR3 bases are TGTGCCAGCAGCTTGTTGAGCGGGAGTTCAGATACGCAGTATTTT. It codes for CASSLLSGSSDTQYF. Full variable domain (outside the CDR3, taken from reference TRBV5-4 and TRBJ2-3): ETGVTQSPTHLIKTRGQQVTLRCSSQSGHNTVSWYQQALGQGPQFIFQYYREEENGRGNFPPRFSGLQFPNYSSELNVNALELDDSALYLCASSLLSGSSDTQYFGPGTRLTVL.

This clonotype occurred many times. The gene calls are TRBV5-8 and TRBJ2-2; TRBD1 aligns across 9 bases. Germline lookup yields CDR1 SGHTS and CDR2 YDEGEE. The V gene end was trimmed by 4 bases and the J gene end by 3 bases; junction bases not matched to a gene: 7. The CDR3 totals 16 residues. For the CDR3, the DNA is TGTGCCAGCAGCCCAGGACAGGGGATCGACACCGGGGAGCTGTTTTTT. Protein: CASSPGQGIDTGELFF.

CDR3 protein: CASSEMDSRGYTF. The CDR3 nucleotides are TGTGCCAGCAGTGAAATGGACAGTAGAGGCTACACCTTC. This rearrangement joins TRBV2 to TRBJ1-2; the D gene is possibly TRBD1 (6 bases). Germline-derived CDR1 and CDR2 are SNHLY and FYNNEI. The V gene lost 2 bases and the J gene lost 8 bases, with 12 bases spanning the gap. The CDR3 sequence is 13 residues long.

Of note for this clonotype: A read error is likely, as this CDR3 ends without the conserved phenylalanine or tryptophan. This chain links TRBV2 with TRBJ2-7; D unresolved. V dropped 1 base and J dropped 0 bases, with 4 bases sitting between them. This CDR3 has 13 residues. Germline V gene data show CDR1 as SNHLY and CDR2 as FYNNEI. In DNA form, the CDR3 reads TGTGCCAGCAGTGAAGGTGCCTCCTACGAGCAGTACTTA. Translated, it gives CASSEGASYEQYL.

This clonotype was counted many times. The chain carries TRBV19 and TRBJ2-1, with D maybe TRBD1 (7 bases). Germline loops: CDR1 LNHDA, CDR2 SQIVND (reference sequence). The CDR3 has 15 amino acids. V was trimmed by 3 bases and J by 7 bases, leaving 16 bases between them. The CDR3 DNA reads as TGTGCCAGTAGTATTATGGGGGCAGGGGGGAATGAGCAGTTCTTC. Encoded protein: CASSIMGAGGNEQFF.